Listed here are 16 T cell receptor beta chains from one sample, sequenced in a study of cytomegalovirus exposure and HLA in healthy donors. Primers: 60 Vbeta forward and 13 Jbeta reverse. Here immunoSEQ multiplex PCR was the method, and the copy in TCRdb shows in-frame clones only, minus some. The table has some 100,000 clones, 76% seen once. Source material: PBMCs. These receptors originate from a woman aged 45-65 years in good health and CMV-seropositive.

The chain recombines TRBV11-2 with TRBJ1-1; maybe TRBD1 (6 bases). Germline CDR1 and CDR2: SGHAT and FQNNGV. The CDR3 is 14 amino acids. V dropped 5 bases and J dropped 1 base, with 11 bases sitting between them. Written as DNA, the CDR3 is TGTGCCAGCAGCCCTCAGACAGGGAACACTGAAGCTTTCTTT. It translates to CASSPQTGNTEAFF.

This clone showed up just a few times. The chain joins TRBV9 to TRBJ1-1; D is unresolved. The CDR3 totals 12 residues. V was shortened by 1 base and J by 7 bases, with 8 bases between the two germline ends. Looked up from germline, CDR1 is SGDLS and CDR2 is YYNGEE. The CDR3 sequence is CASSVPEGEAFF. The CDR3 bases are TGTGCCAGCAGCGTACCTGAGGGTGAAGCTTTCTTT.

The J gene is TRBJ1-2, the V gene TRBV5-4; 8 bases are shared with TRBD1. CDR1 is SGHNT, CDR2 YYREEE, per germline (reference sequence). This CDR3 has 14 amino acids. Losses at the gene ends were 4 bases for V and 4 bases for J; bases not matched to a gene: 6. DNA of the CDR3: TGTGCCAGCAGCCCAAGACAGGGGATCTATGGCTACACCTTC. This gives the protein CASSPRQGIYGYTF.

The chain uses TRBV5-5 and TRBJ1-2, with 9 positions matching TRBD1. Germline V gene data show CDR1 as SGHKS and CDR2 as YYEKEE (reference sequence). The CDR3 totals 17 residues. J was trimmed by 3 bases and V by 4 bases; bases with no gene match: 13. CDR3 sequence reads: CASSHPGQGQLDYGYTF. In DNA form, the CDR3 reads TGTGCCAGCAGCCACCCGGGACAGGGACAACTTGACTATGGCTACACCTTC.

V is TRBV11-3 and J is TRBJ1-1, with D possibly matching TRBD1 (6 bases). Germline assignment: CDR1 SGHNT and CDR2 YENEEA. The V gene lost 2 bases and the J gene lost 8 bases, with 12 bases spanning the gap. CDR3 length: 13 amino acids. The CDR3 protein is CASSLFAGTEAFF. In nucleotides, the CDR3 is TGTGCCAGCAGCTTATTTGCCGGGACAGAAGCTTTCTTT.

A single count supports this clone. The V and J genes are TRBV11-2 and TRBJ2-7; 8 bases fit TRBD2. The CDR3 extends over 14 amino acids. V shed 5 bases, J shed 6 bases, and the junction held 9 bases outside the gene matches. Looked up from germline, CDR1 is SGHAT and CDR2 is FQNNGV. CDR3: CASSPPGGGTEQYF. CDR3 coding DNA: TGTGCCAGCAGCCCGCCCGGGGGGGGCACCGAGCAGTACTTC.

The V gene is TRBV18, the J gene TRBJ2-5, with D possibly being TRBD1 (6 bases). Germline CDR1 and CDR2: KGHSH and LQKENI. CDR3 size: 13 residues. V lost 3 bases to trimming and J lost 5 bases, with 10 bases between them. The CDR3: CASSPPGVETQYF. The CDR3 DNA is TGTGCCAGCTCACCGCCAGGGGTGGAGACCCAGTACTTC.

The chain has TRBV6-1 and TRBJ1-1; 7 bases map to TRBD1. Trimming removed 10 bases from V and 1 base from J; junction bases left unmatched: 6. Germline V CDR1 and CDR2: MNHNS, SASEGT. The CDR3 sequence is 13 residues long. This CDR3 is CATQGQPNTEAFF. The CDR3 DNA follows: TGTGCCACCCAGGGACAGCCGAACACTGAAGCTTTCTTT.

This rearrangement joins TRBV7-9 to TRBJ2-7; TRBD2 matches at 7 bases. The V gene's germline CDR1 is SEHNR and CDR2 FQNEAQ (reference sequence). The CDR3 is 17 residues long. V lost 5 bases, J lost 3 bases, and 16 bases stayed unmatched. The CDR3 bases are TGTGCCAGCAGCAGACGGGACCGGGGAGGGCCGATCTACGAGCAGTACTTC. Encoded protein: CASSRRDRGGPIYEQYF.

A word on this clone: Sequence at one end of the junction differs from germline and may be a read error. This chain joins TRBV18 and TRBJ2-1, with 12 nucleotides matching TRBD2. Looked up from germline, CDR1 is KGHSH and CDR2 is LQKENI. The CDR3 is 15 residues long. CDR3 DNA: TGTGCCGGCTCACCTCTAGCGGGGGGGCTCAATGAGCAGTTCTTC. Residues: CAGSPLAGGLNEQFF.

Only one count was recorded for this clone. This chain connects TRBV19 to TRBJ2-7, with 13 positions matching TRBD2. The junction had 8 bases not matched to a gene; V was cut back by 11 bases and J by 7 bases. The CDR3 is made up of 13 amino acids. CDR1 and CDR2 from the germline V gene are LNHDA and SQIVND (reference sequence). The CDR3 spells CASRPGLAGEQYF. As DNA, the CDR3 is TGTGCCTCTCGCCCGGGACTAGCGGGGGAGCAGTACTTC.

CDR3 sequence (DNA): TGCAGCGCCCCGGACAGGGCCAACTATGGCTACACCTTC. Its protein product is CSAPDRANYGYTF. The chain joins TRBV29-1 to TRBJ1-2, with TRBD1 matching over 8 bases. The CDR3 totals 13 residues. Germline V lookup: CDR1 SQVTM, CDR2 ANQGSEA. With V trimmed by 7 bases and J by 2 bases, 6 bases remained unmatched.

This clone was observed once. V gene TRBV6-1 combines with J gene TRBJ2-1; 7 bases fit TRBD1. The CDR3 extends over 14 amino acids. The junction had 8 bases not matched to a gene; V was cut back by 5 bases and J by 7 bases. CDR1 and CDR2 from the germline V gene are MNHNS and SASEGT. The CDR3 DNA sequence: TGTGCCAGCAGTAAGGACAGGAATTCTAATGAGCAGTTCTTC. Its protein is CASSKDRNSNEQFF.

There are a few counts of this clone. V usage is TRBV1 and J usage is TRBJ2-6; the table assigns TRBD1, which was not confirmed against the DNA. TRBV1 is listed as a pseudogene. The CDR3 contains 18 residues. The CDR3 sequence: CTSSHHGQGTTGANVLTF. The DNA for the CDR3 is TGCACCAGCAGCCACCACGGACAGGGGACTACCGGGGCCAACGTCCTGACTTTC.

The rearrangement joins TRBV7-3 to TRBJ2-2; D not certain. V lost 4 bases and J lost 6, with 12 bases in between. The germline V gene has CDR1 SGHTA and CDR2 FQGTGA. The CDR3 sequence is 14 residues long. CDR3 DNA: TGTGCCAGCAGCTCTACAGTGCCGGCCGGGGAGCTGTTTTTT. It encodes CASSSTVPAGELFF.

The chain uses TRBV19 and TRBJ2-2; TRBD1 agrees at 9 bases. The CDR3 sequence is 14 residues long. CDR1 and CDR2 from the germline V gene are LNHDA and SQIVND (reference sequence). V shed 6 bases and J 13 bases; nucleotides not matched to a gene: 12. The DNA for the CDR3 is TGTGCCAGTAGGGAGACAGGGGGTCCAAAGGGGCTGTTTTTT. Translating gives CASRETGGPKGLFF.